This record concerns one TCR beta chain sequence. What it binds is unknown. TCR beta VDJ and CDR3 profiling used genomic DNA as template. Using its own MiXCR run on the reads, TCRdb lists one record per CDR3 protein. The sample shows tens of thousands of distinct CDR3 sequences, 40% to 55% of them seen only once. J gave up 0 bases and V 5 bases, and 3 bases lay outside the gene matches. Germline V lookup: CDR1 SNHLY, CDR2 FYNNEI. The CDR3 runs to 14 residues. These data originate in a study of CD8+CD57+ T cells in acquired aplastic anemia. Study overall: Yields of DNA that came from sorted CD4+ and CD8+ cells averaged approximately 3.5 ug. Healthy donor sequencing depth: 9.5 million to 10.8 million CD4+, fewer than 13 million CD8+ reads. Study-wide findings and caveats: In CD8+ cells, Simpson's diversity showed no significant difference between patients and controls. Patients shared around 31 CD8+ CDR3 sequences with controls.

Material for sequencing was sorted CD4+, CD8+, or CD8+CD57+ T cells (not recorded which) from PBMCs. The TCR comes from a human donor in good health, serving as a control. The rearrangement joins TRBV2 to TRBJ1-1; 7 bases map to TRBD1. The CDR3 nucleotides are TGTGCCAGCAGTAAGGGACAGCTGAACACTGAAGCTTTCTTT. Translating gives CASSKGQLNTEAFF.